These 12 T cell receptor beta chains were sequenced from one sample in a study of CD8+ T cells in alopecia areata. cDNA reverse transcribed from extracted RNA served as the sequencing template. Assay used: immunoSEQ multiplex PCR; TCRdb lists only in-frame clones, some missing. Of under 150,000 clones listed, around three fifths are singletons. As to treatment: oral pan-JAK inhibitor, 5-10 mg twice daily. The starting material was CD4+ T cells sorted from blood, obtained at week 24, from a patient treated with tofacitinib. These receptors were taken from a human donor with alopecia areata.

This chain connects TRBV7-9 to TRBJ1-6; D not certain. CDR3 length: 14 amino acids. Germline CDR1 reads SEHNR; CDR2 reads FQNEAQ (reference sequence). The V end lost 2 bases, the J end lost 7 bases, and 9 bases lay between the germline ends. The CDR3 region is CASSLQAFNSPLHF. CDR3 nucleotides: TGTGCCAGCAGCTTACAGGCTTTCAATTCACCCCTCCACTTT.

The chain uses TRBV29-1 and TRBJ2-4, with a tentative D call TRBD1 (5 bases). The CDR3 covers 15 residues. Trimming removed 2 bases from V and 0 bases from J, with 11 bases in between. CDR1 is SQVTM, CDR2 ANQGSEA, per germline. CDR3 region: CSVETGNLAKNIQYF. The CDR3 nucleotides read TGCAGCGTTGAAACAGGAAACCTAGCCAAAAACATTCAGTACTTC.

CDR3 loop: CASSSPGQGEKLFF. In nucleotides, the CDR3 is TGTGCCAGCAGCTCGCCGGGACAGGGGGAAAAACTGTTTTTT. The rearrangement links TRBV11-2 to TRBJ1-4, with 10 bases matching TRBD1. The V gene end was trimmed by 4 bases and the J gene end by 8 bases; junction bases not matched to a gene: 4. This CDR3 spans 14 amino acids. Germline loops: CDR1 SGHAT, CDR2 FQNNGV.

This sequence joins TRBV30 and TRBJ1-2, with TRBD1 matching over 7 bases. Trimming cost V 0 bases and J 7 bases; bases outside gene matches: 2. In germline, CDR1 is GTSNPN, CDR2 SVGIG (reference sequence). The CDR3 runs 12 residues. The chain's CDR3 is CAWSVQGPGYTF. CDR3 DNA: TGTGCCTGGAGTGTACAGGGGCCTGGCTACACCTTC.

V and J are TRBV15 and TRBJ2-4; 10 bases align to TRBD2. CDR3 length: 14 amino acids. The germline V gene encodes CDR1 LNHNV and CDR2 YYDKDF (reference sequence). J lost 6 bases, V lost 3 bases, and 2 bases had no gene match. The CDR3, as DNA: TGTGCCACCAGCAGTAGGACTAGCGGAAACATTCAGTACTTC. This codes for CATSSRTSGNIQYF.

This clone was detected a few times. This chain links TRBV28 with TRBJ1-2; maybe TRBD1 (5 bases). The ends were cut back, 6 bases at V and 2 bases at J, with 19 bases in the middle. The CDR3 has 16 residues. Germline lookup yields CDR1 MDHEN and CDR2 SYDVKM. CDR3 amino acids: CASRRDPSDLNYGYTF. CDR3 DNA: TGTGCCAGCAGGAGGGACCCCTCAGACCTAAACTATGGCTACACCTTC.

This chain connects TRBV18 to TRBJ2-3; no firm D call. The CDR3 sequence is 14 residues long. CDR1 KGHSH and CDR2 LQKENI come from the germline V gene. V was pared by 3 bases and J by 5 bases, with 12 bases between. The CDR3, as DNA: TGTGCCAGCTCACCGAGCGTGGTGGGAGATACGCAGTATTTT. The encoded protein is CASSPSVVGDTQYF.

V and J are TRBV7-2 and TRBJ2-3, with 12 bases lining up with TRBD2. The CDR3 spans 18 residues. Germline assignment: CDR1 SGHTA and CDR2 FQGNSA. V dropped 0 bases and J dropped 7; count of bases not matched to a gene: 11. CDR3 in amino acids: CASSLARLAGAFTNTQYF. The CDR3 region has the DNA TGTGCCAGCAGCTTAGCTCGACTAGCGGGGGCCTTCACGAATACGCAGTATTTT.

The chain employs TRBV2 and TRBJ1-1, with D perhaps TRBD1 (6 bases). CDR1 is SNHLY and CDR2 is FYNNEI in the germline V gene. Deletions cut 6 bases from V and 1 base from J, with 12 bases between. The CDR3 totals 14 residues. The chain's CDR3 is CASSAQGPNTEAFF. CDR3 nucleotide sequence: TGTGCCAGCAGCGCCCAGGGGCCGAACACTGAAGCTTTCTTT. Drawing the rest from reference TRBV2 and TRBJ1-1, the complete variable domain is EPEVTQTPSHQVTQMGQEVILRCVPISNHLYFYWYRQILGQKVEFLVSFYNNEISEKSEIFDDQFSVERPDGSNFTLKIRSTKLEDSAMYFCASSAQGPNTEAFFGQGTRLTVV.

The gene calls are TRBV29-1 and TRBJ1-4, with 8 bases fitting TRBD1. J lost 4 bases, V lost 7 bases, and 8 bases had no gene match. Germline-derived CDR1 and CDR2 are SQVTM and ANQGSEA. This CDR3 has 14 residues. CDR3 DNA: TGCAGCGCTGGTCCGGGACAGGTTAATGAAAAACTGTTTTTT. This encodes CSAGPGQVNEKLFF.

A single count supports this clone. In nucleotides, the CDR3 is TGCGCCAGCAGCTTGGAAGCAGGCATCTACGAGCAGTACTTC. This codes for CASSLEAGIYEQYF. V usage is TRBV5-1 and J usage is TRBJ2-7; no clear D gene. The CDR3 is 14 amino acids. The V gene lost 0 bases and the J gene lost 3 bases, with 10 bases spanning the gap. Germline V gene data show CDR1 as SGHRS and CDR2 as YFSETQ.

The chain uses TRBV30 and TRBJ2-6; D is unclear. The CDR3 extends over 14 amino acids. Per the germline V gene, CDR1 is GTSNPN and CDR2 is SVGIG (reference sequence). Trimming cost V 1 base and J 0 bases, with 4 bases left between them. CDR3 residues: CAWSGDSGANVLTF. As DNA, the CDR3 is TGTGCCTGGAGTGGGGACTCTGGGGCCAACGTCCTGACTTTC.